This T cell receptor beta chain appears in the sequencing data of a study of T cells expressing NK-cell markers. Comments on this clonotype: Its target is unknown.

Findings of the study overall: Dominant NKG2C+ clonotype frequencies of roughly 1.0-7.5% of CD8+ T cells were measured in several donors.

TCRdb reanalyzed the 5' RACE reads, giving one entry per CDR3 protein sequence and no DNA. The data show about half a million distinct CDR3 sequences, and the top ten clones hold under 1.5%. CDR3 size: 14 residues. The source of this sequence is a woman between 50 and 59 years old in good health. The chain has TRBV12-3 or TRBV12-4 and TRBJ1-1; there is no DNA to check the TCRdb D call of TRBD1. Sample: blood T cells: a sorted CD56 or NKG2C T cell subset, CD4+ or CD8+ T cells, or bulk PBMC T cells (not recorded which). The CDR3 sequence is CASSSGQGAVEAFF.